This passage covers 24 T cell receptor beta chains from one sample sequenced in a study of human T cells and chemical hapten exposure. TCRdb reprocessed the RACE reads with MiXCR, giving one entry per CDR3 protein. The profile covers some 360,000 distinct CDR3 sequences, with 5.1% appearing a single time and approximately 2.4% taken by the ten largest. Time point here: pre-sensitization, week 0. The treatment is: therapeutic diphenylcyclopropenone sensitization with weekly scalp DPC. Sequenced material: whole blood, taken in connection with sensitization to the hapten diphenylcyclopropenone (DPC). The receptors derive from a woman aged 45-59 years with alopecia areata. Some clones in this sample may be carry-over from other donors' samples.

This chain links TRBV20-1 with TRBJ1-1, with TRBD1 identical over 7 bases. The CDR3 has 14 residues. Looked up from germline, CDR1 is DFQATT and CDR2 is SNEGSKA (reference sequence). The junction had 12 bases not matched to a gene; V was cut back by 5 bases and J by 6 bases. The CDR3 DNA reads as TGCAGTGCTCCCCAGGGGGGGCCGTCAGCTGAAGCTTTCTTT. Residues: CSAPQGGPSAEAFF.

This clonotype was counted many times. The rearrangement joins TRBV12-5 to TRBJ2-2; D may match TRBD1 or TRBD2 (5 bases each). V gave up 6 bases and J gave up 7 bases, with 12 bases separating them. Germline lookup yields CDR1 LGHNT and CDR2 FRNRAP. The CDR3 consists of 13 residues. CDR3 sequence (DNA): TGTGCTAGTGGACGGAGTGGGGGCGGGGAGCTGTTTTTT. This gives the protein CASGRSGGGELFF.

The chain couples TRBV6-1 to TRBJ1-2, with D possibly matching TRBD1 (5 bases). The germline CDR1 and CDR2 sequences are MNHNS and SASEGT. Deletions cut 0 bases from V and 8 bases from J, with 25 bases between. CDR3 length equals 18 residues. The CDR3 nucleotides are TGTGCCAGCAGTGAAGCAAAGACAGTAGACGATGCTAGACGGGGCTACACCTTC. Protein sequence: CASSEAKTVDDARRGYTF.

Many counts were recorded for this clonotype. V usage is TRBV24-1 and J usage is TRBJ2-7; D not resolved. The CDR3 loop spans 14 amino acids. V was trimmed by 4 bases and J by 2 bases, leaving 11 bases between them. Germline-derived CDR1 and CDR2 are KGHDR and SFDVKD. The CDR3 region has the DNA TGTGCCACCAGTGACGCCGGGCCGACCTACGAGCAGTACTTC. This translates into CATSDAGPTYEQYF.

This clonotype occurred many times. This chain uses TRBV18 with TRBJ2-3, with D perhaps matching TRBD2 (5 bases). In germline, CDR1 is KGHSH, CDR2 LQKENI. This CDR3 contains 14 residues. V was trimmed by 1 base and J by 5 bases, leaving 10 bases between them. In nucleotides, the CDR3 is TGTGCCAGCTCACCACGTCTAGCCCAAGATACGCAGTATTTT. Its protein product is CASSPRLAQDTQYF.

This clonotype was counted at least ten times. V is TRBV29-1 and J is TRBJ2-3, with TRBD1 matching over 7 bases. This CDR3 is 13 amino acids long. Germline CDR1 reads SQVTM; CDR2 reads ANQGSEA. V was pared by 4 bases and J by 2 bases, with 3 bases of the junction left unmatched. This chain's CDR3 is CSVAGTVTDTQYF. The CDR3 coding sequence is TGCAGCGTTGCGGGGACAGTCACAGATACGCAGTATTTT.

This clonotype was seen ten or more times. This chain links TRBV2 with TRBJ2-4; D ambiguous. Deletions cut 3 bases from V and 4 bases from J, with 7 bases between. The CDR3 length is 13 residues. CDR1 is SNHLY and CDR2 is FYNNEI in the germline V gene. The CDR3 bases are TGTGCCAGCAGTGACTCGGAGAAAAACATTCAGTACTTC. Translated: CASSDSEKNIQYF.

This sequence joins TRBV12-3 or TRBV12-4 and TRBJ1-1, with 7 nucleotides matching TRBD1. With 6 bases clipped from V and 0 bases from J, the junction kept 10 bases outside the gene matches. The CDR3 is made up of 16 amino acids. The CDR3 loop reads CASRPGVTGLNTEAFF. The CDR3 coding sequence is TGTGCCAGCAGACCCGGGGTGACAGGGCTGAACACTGAAGCTTTCTTT.

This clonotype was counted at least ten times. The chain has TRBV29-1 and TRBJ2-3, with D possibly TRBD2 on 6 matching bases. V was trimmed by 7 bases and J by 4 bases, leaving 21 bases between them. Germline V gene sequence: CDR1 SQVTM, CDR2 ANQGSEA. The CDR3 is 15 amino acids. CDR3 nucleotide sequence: TGCAGCGCTAGTAACGAGGGAGGAGGAGCAGATACGCAGTATTTT. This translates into CSASNEGGGADTQYF.

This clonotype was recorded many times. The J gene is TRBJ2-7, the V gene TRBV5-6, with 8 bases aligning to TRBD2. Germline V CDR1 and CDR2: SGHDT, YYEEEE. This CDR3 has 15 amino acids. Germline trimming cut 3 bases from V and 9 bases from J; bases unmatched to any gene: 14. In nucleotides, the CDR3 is TGTGCCAGCAGCTCTATCTCGCGGGAGGACAATTGGCAGTACTTC. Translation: CASSSISREDNWQYF.

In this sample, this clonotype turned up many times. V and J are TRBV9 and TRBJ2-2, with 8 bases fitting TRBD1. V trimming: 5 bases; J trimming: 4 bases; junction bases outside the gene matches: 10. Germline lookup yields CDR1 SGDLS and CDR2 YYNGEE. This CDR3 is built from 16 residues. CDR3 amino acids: CASSPSTGASTGELFF. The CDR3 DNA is TGTGCCAGCAGTCCCTCGACAGGGGCGAGCACCGGGGAGCTGTTTTTT.

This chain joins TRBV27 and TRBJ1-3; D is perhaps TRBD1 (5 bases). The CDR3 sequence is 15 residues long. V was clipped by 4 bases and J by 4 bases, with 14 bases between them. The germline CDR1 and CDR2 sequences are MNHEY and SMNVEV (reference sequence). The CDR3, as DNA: TGTGCCAGCAGTTCAGGGCAGGTACTAGGAAACACCATATATTTT. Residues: CASSSGQVLGNTIYF.

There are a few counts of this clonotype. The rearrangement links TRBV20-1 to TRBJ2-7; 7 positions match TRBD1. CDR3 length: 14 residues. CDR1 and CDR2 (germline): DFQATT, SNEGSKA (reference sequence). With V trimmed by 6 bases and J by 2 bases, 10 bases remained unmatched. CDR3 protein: CSAEFPGQTYEQYF. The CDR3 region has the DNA TGCAGTGCCGAGTTTCCGGGACAGACCTACGAGCAGTACTTC.

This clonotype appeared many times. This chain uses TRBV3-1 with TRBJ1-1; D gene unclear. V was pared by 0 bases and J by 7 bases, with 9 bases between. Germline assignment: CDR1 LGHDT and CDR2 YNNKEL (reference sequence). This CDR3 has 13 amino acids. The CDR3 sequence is CASSQDQWGEAFF. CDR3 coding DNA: TGTGCCAGCAGCCAAGATCAGTGGGGTGAAGCTTTCTTT.

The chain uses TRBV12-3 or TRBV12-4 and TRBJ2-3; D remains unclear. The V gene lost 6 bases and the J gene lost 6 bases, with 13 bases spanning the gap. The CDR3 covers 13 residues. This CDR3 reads CASRRLGVDTQYF. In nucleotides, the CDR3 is TGTGCCAGCAGACGTCTGGGCGTCGATACGCAGTATTTT.

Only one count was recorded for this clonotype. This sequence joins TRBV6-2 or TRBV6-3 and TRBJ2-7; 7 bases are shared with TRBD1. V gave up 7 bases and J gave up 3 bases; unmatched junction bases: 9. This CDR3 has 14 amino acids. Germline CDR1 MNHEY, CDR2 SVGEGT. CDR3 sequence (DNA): TGTGCCAGCAATACAGGGACAGATTACTACGAGCAGTACTTC. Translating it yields CASNTGTDYYEQYF.

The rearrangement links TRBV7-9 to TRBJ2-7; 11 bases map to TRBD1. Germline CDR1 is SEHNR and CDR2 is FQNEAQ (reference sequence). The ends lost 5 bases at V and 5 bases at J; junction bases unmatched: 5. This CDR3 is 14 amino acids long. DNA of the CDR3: TGTGCCAGCAGCCCCTGGACAGGGGGCCACGAGCAGTACTTC. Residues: CASSPWTGGHEQYF.

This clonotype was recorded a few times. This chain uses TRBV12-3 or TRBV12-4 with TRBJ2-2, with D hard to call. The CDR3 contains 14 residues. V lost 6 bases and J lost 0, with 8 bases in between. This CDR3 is CASRQLANTGELFF. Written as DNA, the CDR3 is TGTGCCAGCAGACAGCTTGCGAACACCGGGGAGCTGTTTTTT.

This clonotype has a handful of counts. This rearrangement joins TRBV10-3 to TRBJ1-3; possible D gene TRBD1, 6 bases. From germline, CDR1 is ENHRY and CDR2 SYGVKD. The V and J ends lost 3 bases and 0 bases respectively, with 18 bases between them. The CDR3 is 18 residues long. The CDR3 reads CAISERRGQTLSGNTIYF. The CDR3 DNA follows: TGTGCCATCAGTGAAAGGCGCGGACAGACCCTCTCTGGAAACACCATATATTTT.

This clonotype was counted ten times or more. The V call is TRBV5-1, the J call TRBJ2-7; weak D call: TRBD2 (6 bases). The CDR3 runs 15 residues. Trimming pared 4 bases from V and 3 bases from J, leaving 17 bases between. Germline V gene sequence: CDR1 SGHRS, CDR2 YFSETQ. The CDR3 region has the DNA TGCGCCAGCAGCGTCCGGGACTCAGGATACTACGAGCAGTACTTC. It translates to CASSVRDSGYYEQYF.

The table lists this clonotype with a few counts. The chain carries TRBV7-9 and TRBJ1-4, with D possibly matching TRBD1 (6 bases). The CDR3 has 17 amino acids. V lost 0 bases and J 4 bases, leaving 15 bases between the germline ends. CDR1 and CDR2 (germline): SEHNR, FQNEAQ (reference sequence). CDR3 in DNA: TGTGCCAGCAGCTTAGCTCCAGCTGGGGGCCGTAATGAAAAACTGTTTTTT. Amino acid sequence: CASSLAPAGGRNEKLFF.

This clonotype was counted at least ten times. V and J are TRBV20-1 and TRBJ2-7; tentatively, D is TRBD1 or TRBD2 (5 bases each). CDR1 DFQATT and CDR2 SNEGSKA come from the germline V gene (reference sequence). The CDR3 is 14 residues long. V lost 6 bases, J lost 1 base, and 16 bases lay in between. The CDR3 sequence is CSARSREKSYEQYF. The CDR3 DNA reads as TGCAGTGCCAGAAGCAGGGAGAAATCCTACGAGCAGTACTTC.

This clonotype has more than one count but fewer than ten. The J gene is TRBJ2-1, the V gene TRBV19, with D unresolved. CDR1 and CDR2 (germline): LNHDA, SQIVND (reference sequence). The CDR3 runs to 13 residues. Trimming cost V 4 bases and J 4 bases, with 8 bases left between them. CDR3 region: CASSSPRYNEQFF. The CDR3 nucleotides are TGTGCCAGTAGTAGTCCTAGGTACAATGAGCAGTTCTTC.

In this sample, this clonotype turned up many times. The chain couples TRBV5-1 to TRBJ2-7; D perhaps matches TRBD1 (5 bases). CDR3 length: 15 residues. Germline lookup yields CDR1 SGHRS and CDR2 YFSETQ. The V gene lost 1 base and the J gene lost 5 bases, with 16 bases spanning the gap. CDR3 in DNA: TGCGCCAGCAGCTTGCAGGTAGGGGATATGGACGAGCAGTACTTC. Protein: CASSLQVGDMDEQYF.